A single sample gave rise to the 16 T cell receptor beta chains below, sequenced in a study of blood T cell repertoires in COVID-19. TCRdb keeps only in-frame clones here, not all; method: immunoSEQ multiplex PCR. The sample holds some 14,000 clones, 82% seen once. The sample consisted of peripheral blood. The receptors originated from a man at least 80 years old with active or convalescent COVID-19.

The chain employs TRBV11-3 and TRBJ1-2; weak D call: TRBD1 (5 bases). The V and J ends lost 2 bases and 4 bases respectively, with 8 bases between them. This CDR3 contains 13 residues. CDR1 and CDR2 (germline): SGHNT, YENEEA. CDR3 nucleotides: TGTGCCAGCAGCTTACAGGGAGGCTATGGCTACACCTTC. This sequence encodes CASSLQGGYGYTF.

The chain employs TRBV5-4 and TRBJ1-3, with TRBD1 identical over 8 bases. Germline V gene data show CDR1 as SGHNT and CDR2 as YYREEE (reference sequence). The CDR3 covers 15 residues. J gave up 2 bases and V 1 base, and 2 bases lay outside the gene matches. In DNA, the CDR3 is TGTGCCAGCAGCTTGCCGGACAGGGCTGGAAACACCATATATTTT. It translates to CASSLPDRAGNTIYF. Full variable domain (missing parts from reference TRBV5-4 and TRBJ1-3): ETGVTQSPTHLIKTRGQQVTLRCSSQSGHNTVSWYQQALGQGPQFIFQYYREEENGRGNFPPRFSGLQFPNYSSELNVNALELDDSALYLCASSLPDRAGNTIYFGEGSWLTVV.

The rearrangement links TRBV12-3 or TRBV12-4 to TRBJ2-4; D uncertain. The CDR3 length is 12 residues. V was clipped by 7 bases and J by 7 bases, with 11 bases between them. This CDR3 is CASTGPENIQYF. DNA of the CDR3: TGTGCCAGCACGGGTCCGGAGAACATTCAGTACTTC.

V and J are TRBV9 and TRBJ2-7, with 7 bases identical to TRBD2. Germline V lookup: CDR1 SGDLS, CDR2 YYNGEE. The ends lost 2 bases at V and 2 bases at J; junction bases unmatched: 7. The CDR3 spans 15 residues. The CDR3 spells CASSVVTSRAYEQYF. As DNA, the CDR3 is TGTGCCAGCAGCGTCGTGACTAGCCGAGCCTACGAGCAGTACTTC.

The chain is built from TRBV6-5 and TRBJ1-2, with TRBD1 matching over 7 bases. The germline V gene has CDR1 MNHEY and CDR2 SVGAGI. CDR3 length equals 14 residues. The ends lost 4 bases at V and 5 bases at J; junction bases unmatched: 7. The DNA of the CDR3 is TGTGCCAGCAGTTGGACAGGAGTGGGGTATGGCTACACCTTC. This gives the protein CASSWTGVGYGYTF.

The gene calls are TRBV9 and TRBJ2-5; TRBD2 matches at 9 bases. The CDR3 runs to 15 residues. Trimming took 3 bases from V and 5 from J; bases not matched to a gene: 8. Looked up from germline, CDR1 is SGDLS and CDR2 is YYNGEE. The CDR3 here is CASSGGGGAGETQYF. As DNA, the CDR3 is TGTGCCAGCAGCGGCGGCGGGGGGGCCGGGGAGACCCAGTACTTC.

The chain is built from TRBV18 and TRBJ1-6; TRBD1 aligns across 9 bases. V was clipped by 3 bases and J by 7 bases; unmatched bases: 10. Germline lookup yields CDR1 KGHSH and CDR2 LQKENI. The CDR3 sequence is 17 residues long. This chain's CDR3 is CASSPMQPGQGNSPLHF. The CDR3 DNA reads as TGTGCCAGCTCACCCATGCAACCGGGACAGGGAAATTCACCCCTCCACTTT. Complete variable domain (other parts from reference TRBV18 and TRBJ1-6): NAGVMQNPRHLVRRRGQEARLRCSPMKGHSHVYWYRQLPEEGLKFMVYLQKENIIDESGMPKERFSAEFPKEGPSILRIQQVVRGDSAAYFCASSPMQPGQGNSPLHFGNGTRLTVT.

V and J are TRBV5-1 and TRBJ2-7, with D perhaps TRBD1 (6 bases). The ends were cut back, 0 bases at V and 0 bases at J, with 10 bases in the middle. CDR1 is SGHRS and CDR2 is YFSETQ in the germline V gene. There are 15 residues in the CDR3. The DNA for the CDR3 is TGCGCCAGCAGCTTGGTTGCCAGGGGCTCCTACGAGCAGTACTTC. Its protein is CASSLVARGSYEQYF.

V is TRBV5-6 and J is TRBJ1-2; D ambiguous. The CDR3 loop spans 14 amino acids. V was trimmed by 1 base and J by 4 bases, leaving 11 bases between them. CDR1 is SGHDT, CDR2 YYEEEE, per germline. CDR3 sequence reads: CASSLRQAAYGYTF. CDR3 sequence (DNA): TGTGCCAGCAGCTTGCGGCAGGCCGCCTATGGCTACACCTTC. The whole variable domain, remainder taken from reference TRBV5-6 and TRBJ1-2, is DAGVTQSPTHLIKTRGQQVTLRCSPKSGHDTVSWYQQALGQGPQFIFQYYEEEERQRGNFPDRFSGHQFPNYSSELNVNALLLGDSALYLCASSLRQAAYGYTFGSGTRLTVV.

V gene TRBV15 combines with J gene TRBJ2-2; D is possibly TRBD2 (5 bases). V lost 2 bases, J lost 0 bases, and 13 bases lay in between. The CDR3 length is 17 residues. Germline CDR1 LNHNV, CDR2 YYDKDF (reference sequence). The CDR3 loop is CATSRMSAGTNTGELFF. The DNA of the CDR3 is TGTGCCACCAGCAGAATGTCCGCCGGGACGAACACCGGGGAGCTGTTTTTT. Full variable domain (rest looked up from reference TRBV15 and TRBJ2-2): DAMVIQNPRYQVTQFGKPVTLSCSQTLNHNVMYWYQQKSSQAPKLLFHYYDKDFNNEADTPDNFQSRRPNTSFCFLDIRSPGLGDTAMYLCATSRMSAGTNTGELFFGEGSRLTVL.

The gene calls are TRBV6-5 and TRBJ1-4, with 8 bases identical to TRBD1. The ends lost 0 bases at V and 6 bases at J; junction bases unmatched: 3. This CDR3 spans 15 amino acids. Germline V gene sequence: CDR1 MNHEY, CDR2 SVGAGI. CDR3 nucleotides: TGTGCCAGCAGTTACTCGGGGACAGGATATGAAAAACTGTTTTTT. Amino acid sequence: CASSYSGTGYEKLFF.

The chain recombines TRBV18 with TRBJ2-3; possible D gene TRBD2, 6 bases. CDR1 is KGHSH, CDR2 LQKENI, per germline. V lost 3 bases and J 0 bases, leaving 13 bases between the germline ends. The CDR3 totals 16 residues. CDR3 loop: CASSPFAGTSTDTQYF. CDR3 nucleotides: TGTGCCAGCTCACCCTTCGCGGGGACGAGCACAGATACGCAGTATTTT. Together with reference TRBV18 and TRBJ2-3, the CDR3 gives the full variable domain: NAGVMQNPRHLVRRRGQEARLRCSPMKGHSHVYWYRQLPEEGLKFMVYLQKENIIDESGMPKERFSAEFPKEGPSILRIQQVVRGDSAAYFCASSPFAGTSTDTQYFGPGTRLTVL.

V gene TRBV12-3 or TRBV12-4 combines with J gene TRBJ1-2; the D is unclear. The CDR3 sequence is 13 residues long. V lost 1 base to trimming and J lost 4 bases, with 7 bases between them. The CDR3 nucleotides read TGTGCCAGCAGTTTAGTTGGCAGCTATGGCTACACCTTC. Encoded protein: CASSLVGSYGYTF.

The sample holds one count of this clone. The CDR3 region has the DNA TGTGCCAGCTCACCATTGCAGGGTAGCAACGAGCAGTACTTC. Its translation is CASSPLQGSNEQYF. This chain joins TRBV18 and TRBJ2-7, with D tentatively TRBD1 (5 bases). CDR3 length: 14 residues. Deletions cut 2 bases from V and 5 bases from J, with 13 bases between. Germline CDR1 KGHSH, CDR2 LQKENI.

V is TRBV19 and J is TRBJ1-5; 9 bases fit TRBD1. The V segment lost 9 bases and the J segment 7 bases; nucleotides outside the gene matches: 7. This CDR3 contains 13 residues. Germline assignment: CDR1 LNHDA and CDR2 SQIVND (reference sequence). In DNA, the CDR3 is TGTGCCAGCCGAGGACAGGGGCGGCAGCCCCAGCATTTT. It translates to CASRGQGRQPQHF.

CDR3 sequence: CASNKDRPDNQPQHF. CDR3 sequence (DNA): TGTGCCAGTAACAAGGACAGGCCCGACAATCAGCCCCAGCATTTT. J is TRBJ1-5 and V is TRBV19; TRBD1 matches 7 bases. The germline gives CDR1 LNHDA, CDR2 SQIVND (reference sequence). The CDR3 contains 15 residues. Trimming at V came to 7 bases and at J to 3 bases, leaving 9 bases not matched to a gene.